This TCR beta chain was recovered during a study of CD8+ T cells in alopecia areata. Following extraction, RNA underwent reverse transcription to cDNA, which served as the sequencing template. Assay: immunoSEQ multiplex PCR; the TCRdb copy retains only in-frame clones and omits some. In the table there are 100,000 to 150,000 clones, roughly 57% of which are singletons. Trimming removed 0 bases at V and 5 bases at J, with 7 bases between. This CDR3 spans 12 amino acids. Germline V CDR1 and CDR2: GTSNPN, SVGIG (reference sequence). Treatment described: oral pan-JAK inhibitor, 5-10 mg twice daily. In regard to this clone: The identical CDR3 is also encoded by other nucleotide sequences in the sample.

This TCR derives from a human donor with alopecia areata. Sequenced here: CD4+ T cells sorted from blood, sampled at week 4, from a patient treated with tofacitinib. The chain joins TRBV30 to TRBJ2-5; unclear D gene. CDR3 in amino acids: CAWSVQGETQYF. CDR3 sequence (DNA): TGTGCCTGGAGTGTACAAGGGGAGACCCAGTACTTC.